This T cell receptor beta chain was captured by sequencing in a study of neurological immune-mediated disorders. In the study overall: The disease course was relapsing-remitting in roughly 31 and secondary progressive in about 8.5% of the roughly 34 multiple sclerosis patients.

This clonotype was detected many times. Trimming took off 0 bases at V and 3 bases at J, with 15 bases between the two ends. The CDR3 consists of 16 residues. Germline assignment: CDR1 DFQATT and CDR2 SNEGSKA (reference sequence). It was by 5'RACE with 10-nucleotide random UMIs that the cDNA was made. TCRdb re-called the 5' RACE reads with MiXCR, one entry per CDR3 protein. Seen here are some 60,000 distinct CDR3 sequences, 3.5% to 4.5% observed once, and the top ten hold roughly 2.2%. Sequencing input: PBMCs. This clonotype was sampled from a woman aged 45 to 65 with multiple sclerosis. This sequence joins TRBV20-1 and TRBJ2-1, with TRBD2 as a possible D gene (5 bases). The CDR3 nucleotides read TGCAGTGCTAGAGATCGCCAAGCGGCTCACTACAATGAGCAGTTCTTC. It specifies CSARDRQAAHYNEQFF.